Shown below are 9 T cell receptor beta chains from a single sample sequenced in a study of a mutant IDH1 vaccine in newly diagnosed glioma. These receptors are not linked to any known antigen. Profiled with immunoSEQ multiplex PCR; TCRdb holds only in-frame clones, not every one. The profile covers fewer than 40,000 clones, with around 82% appearing a single time and 5.5% taken by the ten largest. Time point described: week 5, during vaccination. Vaccinated patients received 300 ug of mutant IDH1 20-mer peptide per dose, with topical imiquimod. This specimen was PBMCs, taken from a glioma patient whose treatment included an IDH1 peptide vaccine. These TCRs come from a man aged 40-55 years with glioma.

For the CDR3, the DNA is TGTGCCATCAGTGCGGGGACAGTGAACACTGAAGCTTTCTTT. This codes for CAISAGTVNTEAFF. The V call is TRBV10-3, the J call TRBJ1-1; 7 bases align to TRBD1. This CDR3 has 14 amino acids. J lost 0 bases, V lost 4 bases, and 2 bases had no gene match. The germline V gene has CDR1 ENHRY and CDR2 SYGVKD.

The chain carries TRBV5-6 and TRBJ2-5, with 9 bases aligning to TRBD2. J lost 2 bases, V lost 4 bases, and 12 bases had no gene match. The CDR3 spans 17 residues. The germline V gene encodes CDR1 SGHDT and CDR2 YYEEEE. CDR3 amino acids: CASSLRGSGGGQETQYF. CDR3 in DNA: TGTGCCAGCAGCCTGAGGGGTAGCGGGGGTGGTCAAGAGACCCAGTACTTC. Looking up the rest from reference TRBV5-6 and TRBJ2-5 gives the full variable domain: DAGVTQSPTHLIKTRGQQVTLRCSPKSGHDTVSWYQQALGQGPQFIFQYYEEEERQRGNFPDRFSGHQFPNYSSELNVNALLLGDSALYLCASSLRGSGGGQETQYFGPGTRLLVL.

This sequence joins TRBV29-1 and TRBJ1-5; D is ambiguous. CDR1 and CDR2 (germline): SQVTM, ANQGSEA. Trimming removed 8 bases at V and 2 bases at J, with 10 bases between. This CDR3 is built from 12 residues. CDR3 residues: CSIKDGNQPQHF. As DNA, the CDR3 is TGCAGCATAAAGGACGGCAATCAGCCCCAGCATTTT.

The CDR3 DNA is TGTGCCAGTAGAACTAGCGGGGGAAGCGGGGAGCAGTTCTTC. Protein: CASRTSGGSGEQFF. V gene TRBV19 combines with J gene TRBJ2-1; TRBD2 matches at 11 bases. The ends lost 6 bases at V and 10 bases at J; junction bases unmatched: 8. Germline V lookup: CDR1 LNHDA, CDR2 SQIVND (reference sequence). The CDR3 spans 14 residues. Using reference TRBV19 and TRBJ2-1 for the parts outside the CDR3, the full variable domain is DGGITQSPKYLFRKEGQNVTLSCEQNLNHDAMYWYRQDPGQGLRLIYYSQIVNDFQKGDIAEGYSVSREKKESFPLTVTSAQKNPTAFYLCASRTSGGSGEQFFGPGTRLTVL.

The chain links TRBV5-1 to TRBJ1-2, with 7 bases that match TRBD1. CDR1 and CDR2 (germline): SGHRS, YFSETQ. There are 15 residues in the CDR3. Trimming cost V 4 bases and J 6 bases; bases outside gene matches: 12. The CDR3 loop reads CASSIGTTGLDGYTF. CDR3 nucleotides: TGCGCCAGCAGCATCGGTACGACAGGGTTGGATGGCTACACCTTC. The variable domain in full, completed from reference TRBV5-1 and TRBJ1-2, reads KAGVTQTPRYLIKTRGQQVTLSCSPISGHRSVSWYQQTPGQGLQFLFEYFSETQRNKGNFPGRFSGRQFSNSRSEMNVSTLELGDSALYLCASSIGTTGLDGYTFGSGTRLTVV.

This chain joins TRBV7-2 and TRBJ1-2; a possible D gene is TRBD1 (5 bases). The CDR3 length is 15 residues. Germline loops: CDR1 SGHTA, CDR2 FQGNSA. V dropped 5 bases and J dropped 4 bases, with 17 bases sitting between them. The CDR3 bases are TGTGCCAGCAGCCGCTCCGCGACAGACCGCTATGGCTACACCTTC. Its translation is CASSRSATDRYGYTF.

V gene TRBV2 combines with J gene TRBJ2-7; D is unresolved. The CDR3 extends over 12 amino acids. V lost 3 bases to trimming and J lost 2 bases, with 5 bases between them. Germline CDR1 is SNHLY and CDR2 is FYNNEI. The DNA for the CDR3 is TGTGCCAGCAGTGAGGCGACCTACGAGCAGTACTTC. This sequence encodes CASSEATYEQYF.

The V call is TRBV27, the J call TRBJ1-2, with 8 bases identical to TRBD1. Germline CDR1 reads MNHEY; CDR2 reads SMNVEV (reference sequence). The CDR3 runs 13 residues. V shed 6 bases and J 4 bases; nucleotides not matched to a gene: 4. The CDR3 loop reads CASSLDRAYGYTF. CDR3 nucleotide sequence: TGTGCCAGCAGCCTGGACAGGGCCTATGGCTACACCTTC.

This chain links TRBV7-9 with TRBJ1-2; D uncertain. V was pared by 1 base and J by 6 bases, with 9 bases between. The CDR3 totals 13 residues. The germline CDR1 and CDR2 sequences are SEHNR and FQNEAQ (reference sequence). CDR3 region: CASSLGRGDGYTF. The CDR3 region has the DNA TGTGCCAGCAGCTTAGGTCGTGGGGATGGCTACACCTTC.